This TCR beta chain stems from a study of cytomegalovirus exposure and HLA in healthy donors (dated by TCRdb to 2016 to 2017). As for the study more broadly: According to an earlier analysis of 587 of the donors, about 179 million T cells yielded roughly 100 million unique TCR beta sequences and 276 Gb of sequence data. An early release that covered fewer than 800 HLA-typed donors contained around 300 gigabases of sequencing data and tens of millions of unique TCR sequences. Of the 300 to 500 genotyped donors, 75% to 85% were placed in the genetic ancestry cluster associated with self-reported Caucasian donors. The study aimed to test whether signatures of past pathogen exposure could be identified by cataloging public T cell receptors. The T cell repertoires of 700 or so subjects were profiled by immunosequencing and related to cytomegalovirus serostatus. Along with the approximately 650-subject first cohort, a separate validation cohort of roughly 110 different subjects was used. High-throughput TCR immunosequencing, statistical association of individual TCRs with disease status, and machine learning were combined to predict cytomegalovirus infection status. In a later analysis, previously published TCR beta repertoires from 670 or so donors were re-analyzed and high-resolution HLA genotyping was added so that TCR occurrence patterns could be studied. The later analysis used no new phenotypic data to find candidate immune exposures, relying instead on TCR beta sequences and their occurrence across donors. An earlier analysis of 587 of the donors used high-throughput TCR beta sequencing to judge whether each TCR beta V gene segment behaved as functional or pseudogenic. Donor age, sex, ethnicity and CMV serostatus were compiled alongside the repertoire data. A later genetic analysis used genome-wide SNP genotypes for 398 of the 666 donors, treating that subset as a discovery cohort. All discovery cohort repertoires had been generated using a single sequencing platform. Both class I and class II loci were covered by HLA typing, at four-digit resolution. Typing coverage differed by locus: A, B, C, DRB1 and DQB1 were typed in roughly 629-630 donors, DQA1 in 500 to 550, DPA1 in around 610, and DPB1 in around 440. Roughly five DR-DQ haplotypes were handled as single units for association and clustering because linkage in the cohort was strong. Among roughly 370 genotyped donors of the cohort, an average of 235,054 unique TCR beta nucleotide sequences were sequenced per donor, roughly a sixth of them non-productive. Overall study results and their limits: Some IMGT-functional V segments, including TRBV6-2 and TRBV6-3, could not be told apart with the 87-base-pair reads, so those segments were excluded. Correlated functional status among segregating V segments might be attributable to linkage disequilibrium, but an unknown experimental factor could not be ruled out. The only immune exposure information available for the cohort was CMV serostatus. A later analysis found that HLA-associated TCR beta chains were more clonally expanded and had lower generation probabilities than equally common non-associated chains. V-gene and J-gene trimming of TCR beta chains was associated with a missense DCLRE1C variant in a later genetic analysis, and the association was replicated in an independent cohort. Presence/absence analyses assumed roughly uniform sequencing depth across donors, an assumption that may not hold. A later analysis reported that several top co-occurrence clusters appeared linked to parvovirus B19, influenza, CMV and Epstein-Barr virus. A cluster of highly shared sequence variants was judged likely to be a technical artifact of the sequencing pipeline. Broadly in line with IMGT annotations, most TCR beta V segments showed up in productive rearrangements about 87% or about 30% of the time in an earlier analysis of a few hundred of the donors. In a later analysis, TCR association rates were found to vary across HLA loci, with the most associated TCRs seen for DRB1 alleles and the fewest for HLA-C alleles. According to a later analysis, most CMV-associated TCR beta chains appeared to be HLA-restricted, and the HLA associations seemed to be driven largely by CMV exposure. In both the original and validation cohorts, the classifier was reported to diagnose cytomegalovirus status with high specificity and sensitivity. It was suggested by the authors that the approach could potentially be generalized to other disease states and immunological phenotypes. In the study, 150 to 200 TCR beta chains were listed as associated with cytomegalovirus. A few of the identified cytomegalovirus-associated TCR beta chains were confirmed in vitro to be specific for cytomegalovirus antigens. A further reported finding was that TCR beta sequences accurately predicted the HLA-A and HLA-B alleles for most subjects in the first cohort. Compared with the roughly 700-donor mean, donors in an Asian-associated ancestry cluster had fewer N-insertions in productive TCRs, according to a later genetic analysis. In this cohort, only TCR beta chains were sequenced, and detectable features were limited by the absence of alpha or paired-chain data. Specific HLA alleles were associated with some 15,000 TCR beta sequences at a false discovery rate of 0.05 in a later analysis. Over 15 rarely observed V segments, including chromosome 9 orphons, were excluded from the earlier analysis of 550 to 700 of the donors because counts were too low. Because HLA typing was unavailable for some donors at each locus, only the typed subset was used in association tests. When HLA alleles, especially DR and DQ, strongly co-occurred, attributing TCR associations to individual alleles was difficult. Most TCR sequences were seen in very few donors, while some public TCRs were found in many individuals.

The cohort was made up of approximately 670 healthy bone marrow donors. At the time of sampling, all cohort members were nominally healthy, though unrecorded immune exposures were likely present. The donor tested CMV seronegative, placing the donor among the approximately 400 seronegative members of the cohort. Every donor gave a peripheral blood sample, and the peripheral blood mononuclear cells from that sample were used for TCR beta sequencing. The Qiagen DNeasy Blood Extraction Kit was used to extract genomic DNA from the blood cell samples. The receptor library was made with the immunoSEQ multiplex PCR assay. For the multiplex PCR, a mixture combining 60 forward primers for TCR Vbeta segments and 13 reverse primers for TCR Jbeta segments was used. Amplification of the CDR3 region of rearranged TCR beta genes was performed with a multiplex PCR assay on genomic DNA. The Illumina HiSeq System was used to sequence the amplified TCR beta libraries as 87-base-pair reads. The study's processing was this. In a later analysis, tens of millions of unique TCR beta chains were counted across the roughly 670 repertoires, and approximately 11 million of these chains were shared by at least two donors. A nearest-neighbor algorithm error-corrected the raw reads and collapsed the reads into unique sequences, merging closely related sequences to remove PCR and sequencing errors. Alignment of CDR3 sequences to IMGT reference sequences was used to assign V, D and J gene segments. For a sequence to be retained, a match of at least six nucleotides to both a V gene segment and a J gene segment was required. Rearrangements were called productive when the CDR3 lacked stop codons and stayed in frame with V and J; all others were non-productive. CDR3 was defined by IMGT convention, running from the second conserved V-encoded cysteine to the conserved J-encoded phenylalanine. The earlier analysis of 500 to 750 of the donors excluded any sequence lacking an unambiguous match to a single V gene segment. An earlier analysis of over 450 of the donors classified V segments as functional when productive rearrangements were above 56.7% and as segregating when the standard deviation between donors was above 5%. A statistical classification framework was developed to diagnose cytomegalovirus status using the catalog of TCR beta chain sequences. In a later analysis, TCR nucleotide sequences were compared against IMGT/GENE-DB human TR gene sequences so that V and J genes could be assigned. A later analysis assigned CDR3 sequences and most-parsimonious VDJ recombination scenarios with the TCRdist pipeline. In a later analysis, each TCR beta chain was defined by its CDR3 amino acid sequence together with its V-gene family, and reads without a unique V-gene family were excluded. To address suspected cross-contamination and a sequencing artifact, a later analysis removed approximately 590 highly shared, low-generation-probability nucleotide sequences. A later analysis calculated a clonal expansion index for each public chain from normalized within-repertoire ranks of inferred template counts. In a later analysis, generation probabilities were computed with a VDJ recombination model fitted to out-of-frame rearrangements, and the resulting probabilities were checked against IGoR. In a later analysis, hypergeometric tests were used to score TCR-TCR, TCR-HLA and TCR-CMV co-occurrence, with a repertoire-size bias correction applied to TCR pairs. In a later analysis, false discovery rates were estimated by permuting HLA or CMV assignments 20 times. In a later analysis, co-occurring TCRs were grouped with DBSCAN, and TCRdist sequence similarity was added when clustering was performed within HLA-allele-positive subsets. Repertoires with fewer than 30,000 or more than 120,000 public chains, plus five repertoires with anomalous nucleotide sharing, were excluded from co-occurrence clustering. The clones in this table, taken by TCRdb from immuneACCESS, are in-frame only. Not every clone is retained; where verified, under half of the shortfall comes from an unresolved V gene, and the cause of the rest is unknown. That table gives V, J and clone size, and the DNA gave D and trimming. The sample table shows 100,000 to 150,000 clones, and 64% are seen once. Jointly, the top ten make up roughly 2.5% of the sample.

The CDR1 and CDR2 encoded by the germline V gene (reference sequence) are SEHNR and FQNEAQ. From its cysteine to its phenylalanine, the CDR3 spans 13 amino acids. The retained sequence is limited to the CDR3, 39 bases, with the frame set at the first base. V gives up 8 bases and J gives up 4 bases, and the segment between their germline ends measures 13 bases. Points on this clone: Its antigen target is currently unknown. No qualities accompany the bases; no much larger clone lies one base away.

Source material: PBMCs. This chain joins TRBV7-9 to TRBJ2-3; a weak D assignment points to TRBD2 (5 bases agree). The sequence derives from a woman between 35 and 50 years old in good health and CMV-seronegative. At the DNA level, the sequence is TGTGCCAGCGGACTGAGGAACCCAGATACGCAGTATTTT. Its protein reads: CASGLRNPDTQYF.